This TCR beta chain came from a study of blood T cell repertoires in COVID-19. V lost 4 bases, J lost 0 bases, and 6 bases stayed unmatched. This CDR3 contains 16 residues. CDR1 is SGDLS and CDR2 is YYNGEE in the germline V gene. Clones were sequenced by immunoSEQ multiplex PCR, and TCRdb holds only the in-frame ones, with some missing. The table has around 70,000 clones, about nine tenths seen once. This receptor was obtained from an elderly woman with active or convalescent COVID-19. The sequenced sample consisted of peripheral blood. The V gene is TRBV9, the J gene TRBJ2-1; 8 nucleotides align to TRBD2. Written as DNA, the CDR3 is TGTGCCAGCAGCCCCCGGGGGGGAGACTCCTACAATGAGCAGTTCTTC. This translates into CASSPRGGDSYNEQFF.